This entry is about one TCR beta chain. The antigen is undetermined. Germline loops: CDR1 MNHNS, CDR2 SASEGT. Trimming pared 4 bases from V and 0 bases from J, leaving 19 bases between. This CDR3 has 18 amino acids. This specimen comes from a study of shared clonotypes between healthy human individuals. Study-wide results and caveats: Estimated richness was generally greater in naive than memory subsets.

The data were produced by immunoSEQ multiplex PCR, yet TCRdb's version contains in-frame clones alone and is incomplete. In the table there are a few million clones, about nine tenths of which are singletons. Sequenced: naive CD4+ T cells from PBMCs. The subset denotes: CD45RA+ positively selected. The chain recombines TRBV6-1 with TRBJ2-4, with no clear D. The source of this sequence is a man younger than 30 in good health. Some clones in this sample may be carry-over from other donors' samples. The CDR3 loop reads CASSVHNRRNLAKNIQYF. The CDR3 DNA follows: TGTGCCAGCAGTGTCCATAACCGACGAAATTTAGCCAAAAACATTCAGTACTTC.